Sequencing of this T cell receptor beta chain was carried out in a study of blood T cell repertoires in COVID-19. For the study at large: COVID-19 samples, acute and convalescent, were from the United States, Italy and Spain. T cells, B-cell-depleted T cells, or PBMCs provided the cDNA or gDNA that served as material.

Source study methods: How many nucleated cells were present was estimated from reference gene primer amplification. Repertoires were generated with immunoSEQ multiplex PCR, while TCRdb's copy carries only in-frame clones and drops some. Clone size and the V and J calls come from that table; the DNA yielded D and trimming. The data show 160,000 or so clones, roughly 90% seen once. The source of this sequence is an older woman who had recovered from COVID-19. The sample consisted of peripheral blood.

CDR3 loop: CATSRDFRGQYF. CDR3 in DNA: TGTGCCACCAGCAGAGATTTCAGGGGGCAGTACTTC. The rearrangement links TRBV15 to TRBJ2-7, with TRBD1 as a possible D gene (6 bases). V was cut by 0 bases and J by 9 bases, with 9 bases left in between. Germline assignment: CDR1 LNHNV and CDR2 YYDKDF (reference sequence). The CDR3 contains 12 residues.